This TCR beta chain was sequenced in a study of blood T cell repertoires in COVID-19. Study-wide context: Collection of acute and convalescent COVID-19 samples took place in the United States, Italy and Spain. Nucleic acid was either cDNA or gDNA, and it came from T cells, B-cell-depleted T cells, or PBMCs.

Study processing details: From reference gene primer amplification, estimates of nucleated cell counts were derived. Libraries were prepared by immunoSEQ multiplex PCR; TCRdb keeps only in-frame clonotypes and omits some of them. D and trimming were read from the DNA, whereas the V and J calls and clone size are those reported in that table. Of 71,000 or so clones in the sample, around nine tenths were seen once. V lost 5 bases to trimming and J lost 3 bases, with 17 bases between them. This CDR3 has 15 amino acids. The V gene's germline CDR1 is LNHDA and CDR2 SQIVND (reference sequence). The J gene is TRBJ2-7, the V gene TRBV19; unclear D gene. The TCR originated in a woman between 18 and 29 years old with acute or convalescent COVID-19. The sequencing input was peripheral blood. The CDR3 DNA is TGTGCCAGTAGTGAGAGCGAAGTATCTCGCTACGAGCAGTACTTC. Amino acid sequence: CASSESEVSRYEQYF.